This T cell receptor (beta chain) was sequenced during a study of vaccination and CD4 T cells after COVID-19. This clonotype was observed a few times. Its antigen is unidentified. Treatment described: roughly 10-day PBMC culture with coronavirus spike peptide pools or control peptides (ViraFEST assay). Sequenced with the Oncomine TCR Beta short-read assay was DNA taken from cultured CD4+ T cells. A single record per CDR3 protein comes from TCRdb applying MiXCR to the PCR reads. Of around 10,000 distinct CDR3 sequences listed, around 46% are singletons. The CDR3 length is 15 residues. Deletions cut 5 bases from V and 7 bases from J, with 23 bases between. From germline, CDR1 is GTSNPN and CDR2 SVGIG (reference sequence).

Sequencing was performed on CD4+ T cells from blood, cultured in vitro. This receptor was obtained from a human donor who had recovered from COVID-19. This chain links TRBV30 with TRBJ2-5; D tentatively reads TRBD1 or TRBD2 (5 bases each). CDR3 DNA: TGTGCCTGGGCCAGGGACGGGACGTTCTATGGGACCCAGTACTTC. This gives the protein CAWARDGTFYGTQYF. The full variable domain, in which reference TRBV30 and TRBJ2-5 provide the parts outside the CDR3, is SQTIHQWPATLVQPVGSPLSLECTVEGTSNPNLYWYRQAAGRGLQLLFYSVGIGQISSEVPQNLSASRPQDRQFILSSKKLLLSDSGFYLCAWARDGTFYGTQYFGPGTRLLVL.